This T cell receptor beta chain was captured in a study of cytomegalovirus exposure and HLA in healthy donors (dated by TCRdb to about 2017). In the study overall: The 650 to 750 repertoires of the first cohort and the 120 validation repertoires were produced on the same platform, according to a later analysis. The study was designed to test whether signatures of past pathogen exposure could be identified by cataloging public T cell receptors. Along with the approximately 650-subject first cohort, a separate validation cohort of over a hundred different subjects was used. To predict cytomegalovirus infection status, the study brought together high-throughput TCR immunosequencing, statistical association of individual TCRs with disease status, and machine learning.

Donors formed part of the validation cohort, which comprised over a hundred subjects and was distinct from the first cohort of over 500 subjects. Worth noting for this clone: Its antigen is unknown. Base quality data are lacking; no much larger clone is found one base away.

General findings and caveats noted by the study authors: Most TCR sequences were seen in very few donors, while some public TCRs were found in many individuals. A later analysis found that TCRs clustered in the first cohort also tended to co-occur in the 120 or so validation repertoires, with just under 95% of cluster scores above 0. It was suggested by the authors that the approach could potentially be generalized to other disease states and immunological phenotypes. The validation cohort had no HLA typing available for a later analysis, so co-occurrence within that cohort was assessed over all 120 or so repertoires. The study listed approximately 150 TCR beta chains as associated with cytomegalovirus. Cytomegalovirus status was reported to be diagnosed by the classifier with high specificity and sensitivity in both the original and validation cohorts. A few of the identified cytomegalovirus-associated TCR beta chains were confirmed in vitro to be specific for cytomegalovirus antigens.

Trimming takes 3 bases from V and 0 bases from J, and the germline ends sit 11 bases apart. Including cysteine and phenylalanine, the CDR3 has 15 amino acids. The kept DNA is CDR3 alone, 45 bases in frame from the first base. For CDR1 and CDR2, the germline V gene lists SGHRS and YFSETQ. Libraries were built with the immunoSEQ multiplex PCR assay. In the paper's pipeline: A statistical classification framework was built for diagnosing cytomegalovirus status from the catalog of TCR beta chain sequences. TCRdb's version of the immuneACCESS table is confined to in-frame rearrangements and falls short of the full clone set. An unresolved V gene accounts for under half of the shortfall where checked; the remainder is of unknown origin. That table furnishes V, J and clone size, whereas the DNA furnished D and trimming. The sample table contains fewer than 65,000 clones; only one count was recorded for roughly 87% of them. Clones ranked in the top ten supply about 15% of the sample.

The sample was PBMCs. The sequence came from a woman between 18 and 29 years old in good health and CMV-seronegative. This chain is built from TRBV5-1 and TRBJ2-3, and TRBD1 may be the D gene, going by 5 matching bases. In nucleotide form, the sequence is TGCGCCAGCAGCTACCAGGGTCGTAGCACAGATACGCAGTATTTT. Its coded protein is CASSYQGRSTDTQYF.